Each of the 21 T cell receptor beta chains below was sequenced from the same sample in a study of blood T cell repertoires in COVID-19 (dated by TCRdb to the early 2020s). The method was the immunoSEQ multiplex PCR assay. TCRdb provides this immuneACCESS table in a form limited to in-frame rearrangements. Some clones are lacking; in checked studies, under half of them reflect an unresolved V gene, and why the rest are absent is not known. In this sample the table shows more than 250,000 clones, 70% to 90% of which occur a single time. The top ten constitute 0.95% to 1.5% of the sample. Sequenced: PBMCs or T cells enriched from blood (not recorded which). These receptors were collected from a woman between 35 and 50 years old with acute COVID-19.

The CDR3 nucleotides are TGTGCCAGCAGCTTTGGGCAGGGCCCCGGGGAGCTGTTTTTT. Protein: CASSFGQGPGELFF. This chain uses TRBV7-9 with TRBJ2-2, with D tentatively TRBD1 (5 bases). CDR1 and CDR2 (germline): SEHNR, FQNEAQ (reference sequence). The CDR3 extends over 14 amino acids. V was pared by 3 bases and J by 6 bases, with 11 bases between.

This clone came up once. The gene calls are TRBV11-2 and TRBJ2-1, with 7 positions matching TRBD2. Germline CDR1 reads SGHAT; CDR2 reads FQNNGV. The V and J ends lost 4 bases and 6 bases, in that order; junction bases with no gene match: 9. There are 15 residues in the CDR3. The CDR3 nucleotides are TGTGCCAGCAGCTACCTTGGCGGGAGTGGCAATGAGCAGTTCTTC. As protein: CASSYLGGSGNEQFF.

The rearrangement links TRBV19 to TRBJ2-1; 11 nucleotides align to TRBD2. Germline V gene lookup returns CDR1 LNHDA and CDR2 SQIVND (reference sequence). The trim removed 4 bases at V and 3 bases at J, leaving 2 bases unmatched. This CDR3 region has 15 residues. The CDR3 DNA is TGTGCCAGTAGTAGTAGCGGGAGGGGCTACAATGAGCAGTTCTTC. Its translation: CASSSSGRGYNEQFF.

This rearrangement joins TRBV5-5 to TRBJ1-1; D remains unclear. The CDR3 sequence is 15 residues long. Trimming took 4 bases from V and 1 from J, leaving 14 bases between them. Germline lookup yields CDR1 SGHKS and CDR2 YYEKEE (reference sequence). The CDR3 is CASSPQIGRNTEAFF. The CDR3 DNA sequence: TGTGCCAGCAGCCCACAAATCGGGAGGAACACTGAAGCTTTCTTT. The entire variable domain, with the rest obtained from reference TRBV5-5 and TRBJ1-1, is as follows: DAGVTQSPTHLIKTRGQQVTLRCSPISGHKSVSWYQQVLGQGPQFIFQYYEKEERGRGNFPDRFSARQFPNYSSELNVNALLLGDSALYLCASSPQIGRNTEAFFGQGTRLTVV.

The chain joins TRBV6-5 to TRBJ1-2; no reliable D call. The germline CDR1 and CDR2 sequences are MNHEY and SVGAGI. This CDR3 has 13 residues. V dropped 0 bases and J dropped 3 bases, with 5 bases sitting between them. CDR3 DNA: TGTGCCAGCAGTTACTCGGTAGACTATGGCTACACCTTC. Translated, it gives CASSYSVDYGYTF.

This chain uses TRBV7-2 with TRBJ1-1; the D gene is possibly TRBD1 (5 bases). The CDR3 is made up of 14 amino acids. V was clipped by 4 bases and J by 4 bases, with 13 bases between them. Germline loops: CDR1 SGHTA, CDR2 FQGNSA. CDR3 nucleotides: TGTGCCAGCAGCTATAGACTGGACACCACTGAAGCTTTCTTT. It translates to CASSYRLDTTEAFF.

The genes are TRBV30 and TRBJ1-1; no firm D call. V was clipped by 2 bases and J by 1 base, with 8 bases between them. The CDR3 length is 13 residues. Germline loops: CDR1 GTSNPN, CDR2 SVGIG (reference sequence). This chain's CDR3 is CAWSRVSNTEAFF. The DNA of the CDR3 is TGTGCCTGGAGTCGGGTCTCGAACACTGAAGCTTTCTTT.

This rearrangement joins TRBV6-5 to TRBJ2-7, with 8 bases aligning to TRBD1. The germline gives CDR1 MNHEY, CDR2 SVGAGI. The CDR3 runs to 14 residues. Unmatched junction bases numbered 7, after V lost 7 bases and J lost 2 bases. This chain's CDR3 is CASTGQGIAYEQYF. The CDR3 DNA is TGTGCCAGCACTGGACAGGGCATAGCCTACGAGCAGTACTTC.

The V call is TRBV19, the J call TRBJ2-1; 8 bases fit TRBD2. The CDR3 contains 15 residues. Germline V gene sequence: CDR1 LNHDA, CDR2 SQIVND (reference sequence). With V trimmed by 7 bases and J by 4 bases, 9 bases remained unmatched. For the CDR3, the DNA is TGTGCCAGTAAAGAGCGGGGGTGGGAGTACAATGAGCAGTTCTTC. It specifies CASKERGWEYNEQFF.

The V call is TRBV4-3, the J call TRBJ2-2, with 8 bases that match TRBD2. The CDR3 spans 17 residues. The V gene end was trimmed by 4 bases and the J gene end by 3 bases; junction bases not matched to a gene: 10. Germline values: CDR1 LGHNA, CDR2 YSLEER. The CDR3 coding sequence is TGCGCCAGCAGCCGCCTAACCGGGACTAGAGACACCGGGGAGCTGTTTTTT. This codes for CASSRLTGTRDTGELFF.

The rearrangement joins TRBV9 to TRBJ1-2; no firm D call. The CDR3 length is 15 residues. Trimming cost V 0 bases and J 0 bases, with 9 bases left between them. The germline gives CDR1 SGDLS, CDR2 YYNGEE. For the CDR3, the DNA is TGTGCCAGCAGCGTAGATTCAGAACCTAACTATGGCTACACCTTC. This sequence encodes CASSVDSEPNYGYTF.

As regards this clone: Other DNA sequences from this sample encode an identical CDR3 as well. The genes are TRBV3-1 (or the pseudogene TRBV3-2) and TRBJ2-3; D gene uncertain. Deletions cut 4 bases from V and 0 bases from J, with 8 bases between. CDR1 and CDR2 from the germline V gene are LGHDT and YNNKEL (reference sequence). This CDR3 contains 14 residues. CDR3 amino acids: CASSRASSTDTQYF. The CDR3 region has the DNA TGTGCCAGCAGCCGCGCTTCTAGCACAGATACGCAGTATTTT.

The CDR3: CASRAGTGGNEKLFF. Here the CDR3 DNA reads TGTGCCAGCAGGGCCGGGACAGGGGGTAATGAAAAACTGTTTTTT. This chain uses TRBV28 with TRBJ1-4, with 11 bases fitting TRBD1. V trimming: 6 bases; J trimming: 4 bases; junction bases outside the gene matches: 4. Germline V gene lookup returns CDR1 MDHEN and CDR2 SYDVKM. The CDR3 sequence is 15 residues long.

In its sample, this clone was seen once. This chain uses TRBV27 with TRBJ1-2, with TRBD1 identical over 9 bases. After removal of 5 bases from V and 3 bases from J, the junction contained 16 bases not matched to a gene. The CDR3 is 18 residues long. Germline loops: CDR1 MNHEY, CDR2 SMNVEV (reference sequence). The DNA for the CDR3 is TGTGCCAGCAGTGGGTACCGGGACAGGGTTCTGGGGTACTATGGCTACACCTTC. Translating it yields CASSGYRDRVLGYYGYTF.

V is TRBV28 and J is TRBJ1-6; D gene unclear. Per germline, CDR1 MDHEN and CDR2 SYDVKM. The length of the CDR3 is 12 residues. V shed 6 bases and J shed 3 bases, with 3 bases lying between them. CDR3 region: CASSNYNSPLHF. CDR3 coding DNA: TGTGCCAGCAGCAACTATAATTCACCCCTCCACTTT.

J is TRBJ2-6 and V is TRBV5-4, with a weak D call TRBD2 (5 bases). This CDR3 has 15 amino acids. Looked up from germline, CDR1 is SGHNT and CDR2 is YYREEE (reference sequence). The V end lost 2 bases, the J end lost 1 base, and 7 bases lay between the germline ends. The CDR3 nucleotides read TGTGCCAGCAGCTTTTCGGGATCTGGGGCCAACGTCCTGACTTTC. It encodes CASSFSGSGANVLTF.

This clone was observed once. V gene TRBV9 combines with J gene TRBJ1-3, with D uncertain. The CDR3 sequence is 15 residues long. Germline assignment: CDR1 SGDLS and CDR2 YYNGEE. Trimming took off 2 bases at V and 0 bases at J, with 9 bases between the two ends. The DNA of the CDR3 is TGTGCCAGCAGCGTTTCCCGGAGCTCTGGAAACACCATATATTTT. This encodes CASSVSRSSGNTIYF.

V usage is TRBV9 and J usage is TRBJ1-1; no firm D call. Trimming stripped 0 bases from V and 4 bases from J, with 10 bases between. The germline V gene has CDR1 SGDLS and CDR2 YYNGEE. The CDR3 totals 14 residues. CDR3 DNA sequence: TGTGCCAGCAGCGTAGGGTCCCGGGGCACTGAAGCTTTCTTT. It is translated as CASSVGSRGTEAFF.

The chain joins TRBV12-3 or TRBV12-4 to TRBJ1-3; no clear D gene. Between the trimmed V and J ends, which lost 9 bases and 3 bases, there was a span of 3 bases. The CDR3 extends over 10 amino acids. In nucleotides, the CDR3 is TGTGCCAGTAGTGGAAACACCATATATTTT. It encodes CASSGNTIYF.

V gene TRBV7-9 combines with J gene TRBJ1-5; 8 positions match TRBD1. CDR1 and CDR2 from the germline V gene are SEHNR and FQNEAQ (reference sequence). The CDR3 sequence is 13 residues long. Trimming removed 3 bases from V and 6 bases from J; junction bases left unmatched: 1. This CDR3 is CASSLTGVQPQHF. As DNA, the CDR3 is TGTGCCAGCAGCTTGACAGGGGTTCAGCCCCAGCATTTT. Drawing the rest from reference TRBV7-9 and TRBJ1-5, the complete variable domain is DTGVSQNPRHKITKRGQNVTFRCDPISEHNRLYWYRQTLGQGPEFLTYFQNEAQLEKSRLLSDRFSAERPKGSFSTLEIQRTEQGDSAMYLCASSLTGVQPQHFGDGTRLSIL.

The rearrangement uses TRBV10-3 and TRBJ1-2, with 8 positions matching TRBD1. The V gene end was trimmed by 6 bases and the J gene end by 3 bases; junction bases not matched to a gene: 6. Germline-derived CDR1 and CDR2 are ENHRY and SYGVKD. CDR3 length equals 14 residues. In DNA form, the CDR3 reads TGTGCCATCAGCCGAATGGACAGGGACTATGGCTACACCTTC. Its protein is CAISRMDRDYGYTF.